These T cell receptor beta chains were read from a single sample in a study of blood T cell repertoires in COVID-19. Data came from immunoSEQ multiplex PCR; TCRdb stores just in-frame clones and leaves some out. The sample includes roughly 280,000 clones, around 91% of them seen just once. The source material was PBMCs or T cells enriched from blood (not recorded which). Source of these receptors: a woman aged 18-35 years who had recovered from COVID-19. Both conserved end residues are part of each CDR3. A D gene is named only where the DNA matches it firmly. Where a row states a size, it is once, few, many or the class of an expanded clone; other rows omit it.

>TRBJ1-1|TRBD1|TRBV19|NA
TGTGCCAGTAGTACAACAGGGGAAATGAACACTGAAGCTTTCTTT
CASSTTGEMNTEAFF
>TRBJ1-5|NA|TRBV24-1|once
TGTGCCACCAGTGATCACCGGACGGCGGCGGGGCCCCAGCATTTT
CATSDHRTAAGPQHF
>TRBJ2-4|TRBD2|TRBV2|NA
TGTGCCAGCAGTGAGGGGGGGAACATTCAGTACTTC
CASSEGGNIQYF
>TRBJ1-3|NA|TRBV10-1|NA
TGCGCCACCCAGGGAAACACCATATATTTT
CATQGNTIYF
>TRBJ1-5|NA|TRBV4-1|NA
TGCGCCAGCAGCCAAGCGTCCCATCAGCCCCAGCATTTT
CASSQASHQPQHF
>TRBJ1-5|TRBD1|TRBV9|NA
TGTGCCAGCAGCCCCCGGGACAGTGGTCAGCCCCAGCATTTT
CASSPRDSGQPQHF
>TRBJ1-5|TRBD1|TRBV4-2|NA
TGTGCCAGCAGCCTGGGACAGAACAATCAGCCCCAGCATTTT
CASSLGQNNQPQHF
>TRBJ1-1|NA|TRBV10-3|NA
TGTGCCATCACCCCAACAGGAGGGGACACTGAAGCTTTCTTT
CAITPTGGDTEAFF
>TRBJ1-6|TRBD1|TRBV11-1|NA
TGTGCCAGCAGCGCAAGGACAGGGGGTGGATCACCCCTCCACTTT
CASSARTGGGSPLHF
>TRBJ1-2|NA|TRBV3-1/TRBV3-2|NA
TGTGCCAGCAGCCAAGCTGGGGGGGAAGGCTACACCTTC
CASSQAGGEGYTF
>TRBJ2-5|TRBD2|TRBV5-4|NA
TGTGCCAGCAGCTTGGGGCTAGCGGGGGGGCGCGAGACCCAGTACTTC
CASSLGLAGGRETQYF
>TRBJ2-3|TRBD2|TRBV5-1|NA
TGCGCCAGCAGCCACGGGACTAGCGGGGCCATGGATACGCAGTATTTT
CASSHGTSGAMDTQYF
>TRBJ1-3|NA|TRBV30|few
TGTGCCTGGAGCCGAGGTACTGGAAACACCATATATTTT
CAWSRGTGNTIYF
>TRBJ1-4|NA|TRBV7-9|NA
TGTGCCAGCAGCACCCAGGCCGCAACTAATGAAAAACTGTTTTTT
CASSTQAATNEKLFF
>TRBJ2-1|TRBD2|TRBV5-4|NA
TGTGCCAGCAGCTACGATACTAGCGGGGGGTTCAATGAGCAGTTCTTC
CASSYDTSGGFNEQFF
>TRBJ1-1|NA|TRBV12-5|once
TGTGCTAGTGCCTTGGGGGAGGGCACTGAAGCTTTCTTT
CASALGEGTEAFF
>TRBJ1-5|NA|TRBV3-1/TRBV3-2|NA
TGTGCCAGCAGCCAAAGCATAGGCAATCAGCCCCAGCATTTT
CASSQSIGNQPQHF
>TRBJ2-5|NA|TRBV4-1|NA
TGCGCCAGCAGCCAAGAGTCCCAGGGCCATAGGGCCCAGTACTTC
CASSQESQGHRAQYF
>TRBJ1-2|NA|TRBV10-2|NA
TGCGCCAGCGGCGTGGGGGCCGCGAACTATGGCTACACCTTC
CASGVGAANYGYTF
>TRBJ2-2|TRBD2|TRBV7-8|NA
TGTGCCAGCAGCTTAAGTCGGGGGGACGGGTCCGGGGAGCTGTTTTTT
CASSLSRGDGSGELFF
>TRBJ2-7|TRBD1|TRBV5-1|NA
TGCGCCAGCAGCGAGGGACAGGGCGTCTACGAGCAGTACTTC
CASSEGQGVYEQYF
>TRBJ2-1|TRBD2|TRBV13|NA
TGTGCCAGCAGCTCCTTAGCGGGCAACTACAATGAGCAGTTCTTC
CASSSLAGNYNEQFF
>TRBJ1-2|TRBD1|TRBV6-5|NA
TGTGCCAGCAGTCCACAAGGGACAGACTATGGCTACACCTTC
CASSPQGTDYGYTF
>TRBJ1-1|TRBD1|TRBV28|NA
TGTGCCAGCAGTTTAAGGGGGACAGGGGGGCACACTGAAGCTTTCTTT
CASSLRGTGGHTEAFF
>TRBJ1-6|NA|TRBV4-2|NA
TGTGCCAGCAGCCAACCCGGGACATTGGGGTATAATTCACCCCTCCACTTT
CASSQPGTLGYNSPLHF
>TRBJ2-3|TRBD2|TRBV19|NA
TGTGCCAGTAGACCCCTACTAGCGGGGGGTCTGTCAGATACGCAGTATTTT
CASRPLLAGGLSDTQYF
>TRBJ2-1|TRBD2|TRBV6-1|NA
TGTGCCAGCAGTGTAGCGGGGGGGCGCGGTGAGCAGTTCTTC
CASSVAGGRGEQFF
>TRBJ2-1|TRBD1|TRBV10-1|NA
TGCGCCAGCAGTAGGGTGACAGGGTTCAACAATGAGCAGTTCTTC
CASSRVTGFNNEQFF
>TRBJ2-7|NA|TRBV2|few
TGTGCCAGCAGTGGCTGGGGGGTGGAGATGCTGGAGCAGTACTTC
CASSGWGVEMLEQYF
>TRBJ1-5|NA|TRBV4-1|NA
TGCGCCAGCAGCCAAGCCCCCGGGGCAGACAGGAGCAATCAGCCCCAGCATTTT
CASSQAPGADRSNQPQHF
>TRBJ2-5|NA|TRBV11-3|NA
TGTGCCAGCAGCTTAGGCAGGGCCCAAGAGACCCAGTACTTC
CASSLGRAQETQYF
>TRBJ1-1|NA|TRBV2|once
TGTGCCAGCAGCTCCAGGACTACGAACACTGAAGCTTTCTTT
CASSSRTTNTEAFF
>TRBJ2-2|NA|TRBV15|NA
TGTGCCACCAGCAGAGATATGGGGGCCAGGGGATACACCGGGGAGCTGTTTTTT
CATSRDMGARGYTGELFF